This T cell receptor (beta chain) is from a study of shared clonotypes between healthy human individuals. TCRdb keeps only in-frame clones here, not all; method: immunoSEQ multiplex PCR. Of about 2.3 million clones listed, more than 85% were seen once; the top ten hold 0.39%. Remarks on this clone: Other DNA sequences in this specimen translate into the identical CDR3.

Per germline, CDR1 MNHEY and CDR2 SMNVEV (reference sequence). The CDR3 runs to 13 residues. With V trimmed by 2 bases and J by 8 bases, 2 bases remained unmatched. The sequence derives from a man aged 18 to 30 in good health. Some clones in this sample may be carry-over from other donors' samples. The sample comprised naive CD4+ T cells from PBMCs. Indicated subset: CD45RA+ positively selected. This sequence joins TRBV27 and TRBJ1-4; 7 nucleotides align to TRBD1. DNA of the CDR3: TGTGCCAGCAGTTTAAGAGGGGGCGAAAAACTGTTTTTT. Its translation is CASSLRGGEKLFF. Full variable domain (rest looked up from reference TRBV27 and TRBJ1-4): EAQVTQNPRYLITVTGKKLTVTCSQNMNHEYMSWYRQDPGLGLRQIYYSMNVEVTDKGDVPEGYKVSRKEKRNFPLILESPSPNQTSLYFCASSLRGGEKLFFGSGTQLSVL.